This T cell receptor (beta chain) was observed in a study of T cells in Graves' hyperthyroidism and ophthalmopathy. Study-wide results and limits: Clonotypes that were expanded in thyroid above 0.001 mostly appeared in blood too.

Trimming at V came to 1 base and at J to 9 bases, leaving 6 bases not matched to a gene. The V gene's germline CDR1 is LGHNT and CDR2 FRNRAP. The CDR3 runs to 14 residues. This clonotype was recorded at least ten times. Its antigen remains unidentified. RNA transcripts yielded amplified TCR beta CDR3 regions. HTBI primers were used for first-round RT-PCR of the TCR CDR3. TCRdb recomputed calls from the multiplex PCR reads with MiXCR, one row per CDR3 protein. The table has almost 600,000 distinct CDR3 sequences, about 15% seen once. Fresh 10 ml peripheral blood yielded PBMCs. The origin of this receptor is a woman between 25 and 40 years old with Graves' hyperthyroidism that later progressed to Graves' ophthalmopathy. Sequencing was done on a sample of blood. The chain has TRBV12-5 and TRBJ2-1; TRBD1 matches at 7 bases. For the CDR3, the DNA is TGTGCTAGTGGTTTGGAGGGGGCACTTGGTGAGCAGTTCTTC. Protein sequence: CASGLEGALGEQFF.